This is a list of T cell receptor beta chains from one sample in a study of cytomegalovirus exposure and HLA in healthy donors. Assay used: immunoSEQ multiplex PCR; TCRdb lists only in-frame clones, some missing. The record lists approximately 110,000 clones, of which the ten most abundant hold 0.55% to 0.6%. The source material was PBMCs. Receptor source: a man aged 45 to 65 in good health and CMV-seronegative. CDR3s include the opening cysteine and the closing phenylalanine or tryptophan. Each record gives: CDR3 DNA, CDR3 protein, D gene, J gene, V gene. D genes are given only for firm matches.

TGCGCCAGCAGCTGGTTATCCGGGATCCAAGAGACCCAGTACTTC CASSWLSGIQETQYF - TRBJ2-5 TRBV5-1
TGTGCCAGCCGAGTCACGGGGGGGAACACTGAAGCTTTCTTT CASRVTGGNTEAFF - TRBJ1-1 TRBV27
TGTGCCAGCAGCCCCCTATTAGCGGGAACGGATACGCAGTATTTT CASSPLLAGTDTQYF TRBD2 TRBJ2-3 TRBV4-2
TGTGCCAGCAGCTTTAGCCTTTGGGGAGGCCAACGGGGTCAGCCCCAGCATTTT CASSFSLWGGQRGQPQHF - TRBJ1-5 TRBV5-5
TGCGCCAGCAGCCAAGACCCTCAGGGTCTTAATTCACCCCTCCACTTT CASSQDPQGLNSPLHF - TRBJ1-6 TRBV4-1
TGCGCCAGCAGCTTGGACCCGGTTACCTACAATGAGCAGTTCTTC CASSLDPVTYNEQFF - TRBJ2-1 TRBV5-1
TGTGCCAGCAGCTTGGTGGGGGAGTCCGGGACAGGACCCGAAAAACTGTTTTTT CASSLVGESGTGPEKLFF TRBD1 TRBJ1-4 TRBV5-6
TGTGCCAGCAGTTATGTTCTGGGGCCCAACGCCGGGGAGCTGTTTTTT CASSYVLGPNAGELFF - TRBJ2-2 TRBV6-6
TGTGCCAGCAGCGTCACAGGACTAGCGGACGATACGCAGTATTTT CASSVTGLADDTQYF TRBD2 TRBJ2-3 TRBV9
TGTGCCAGCAGCTTAGACGGGCTAGCGGGGGGGGCCGGGGAGCTGTTTTTT CASSLDGLAGGAGELFF TRBD2 TRBJ2-2 TRBV11-2
TGCGCCAGCAGCACGAGCGGGAGTTCCTACAATGAGCAGTTCTTC CASSTSGSSYNEQFF TRBD2 TRBJ2-1 TRBV5-1
TGCGCCAGCAGCCAAGACCCAGGAGCGGGAGGGCCGGACATTCAGTACTTC CASSQDPGAGGPDIQYF TRBD2 TRBJ2-4 TRBV4-3
TGCAGCGTTGACAGGGATTATGGCTACACCTTC CSVDRDYGYTF - TRBJ1-2 TRBV29-1
TGCAGCGTTGAACGGCAGGTTCCCGCGGGGATTTATGGCTACACCTTC CSVERQVPAGIYGYTF - TRBJ1-2 TRBV29-1
TGTGCCAGCTCTCGAACGGGACTAGCGGGAGGGCCAGAAAACGAGCAGTACTTC CASSRTGLAGGPENEQYF TRBD2 TRBJ2-7 TRBV18
TGTGCCAGCAGGCAGACAGGGTCGCACGAGCAGTACTTC CASRQTGSHEQYF TRBD1 TRBJ2-7 TRBV7-2
TGTGCCAACTCACCACGCGAGGCCACCGGGGAGCTGTTTTTT CANSPREATGELFF - TRBJ2-2 TRBV18
TGTGCTAGCAGCTTAGAGGGGATCCAAGAGACCCAGTACTTC CASSLEGIQETQYF - TRBJ2-5 TRBV7-7
TGTGCCAGCAGCTTGGGGGGGCCGGGACGGCGTAATGAAAAACTGTTTTTT CASSLGGPGRRNEKLFF - TRBJ1-4 TRBV5-6
TGTGCCATCAGTGATCCTCGGGAGACCCAGTACTTC CAISDPRETQYF - TRBJ2-5 TRBV10-3
TGTGCCAGCTCACCATCCGGGACAGGGGACTACGAGCAGTACTTC CASSPSGTGDYEQYF TRBD1 TRBJ2-7 TRBV18
TGTGCCAGCAGCTTCGACCAAGAGACCCAGTACTTC CASSFDQETQYF - TRBJ2-5 TRBV11-3
TGTGCCAGCACCATAACCGGGACAGGGACCAATCAGCCCCAGCATTTT CASTITGTGTNQPQHF TRBD1 TRBJ1-5 TRBV28
TGCGCCAGCAGCCCGGTTCCGGGTAGCTATGGCTACACCTTC CASSPVPGSYGYTF - TRBJ1-2 TRBV4-3
TGTGCCAGCAGCTATCTCAGTGAAAAACTGTTTTTT CASSYLSEKLFF - TRBJ1-4 TRBV7-9
TGCGCCAGCAGCTTGGGTCCCGGGGACACTGAAGCTTTCTTT CASSLGPGDTEAFF - TRBJ1-1 TRBV5-1
TGCGCCAGCAGCCGTAACGGACAGGGCGAAAAGCAGTACTTC CASSRNGQGEKQYF TRBD1 TRBJ2-7 TRBV5-1
TGCAGCGTTTTACAGGGTTTTGACTCTGGGGCCAACGTCCTGACTTTC CSVLQGFDSGANVLTF - TRBJ2-6 TRBV29-1
TGTGCCAGCAGGGTAGGGGGATCGATCGGAAACACCATATATTTT CASRVGGSIGNTIYF - TRBJ1-3 TRBV11-3
TGTGCCAGCAGCGTAGGAGGCACACTCAACTATGGCTACACCTTC CASSVGGTLNYGYTF - TRBJ1-2 TRBV9
TGTGCCAGCAGCTTGGCCCACACCGATGAGCAGTTCTTC CASSLAHTDEQFF - TRBJ2-1 TRBV5-4
TGTGCCAGCAGCATCGGGTACAATGAGCAGTTCTTC CASSIGYNEQFF - TRBJ2-1 TRBV7-9
TGTGCCAGCAGCCTCCGACAGGGCGACACTGAAGCTTTCTTT CASSLRQGDTEAFF TRBD1 TRBJ1-1 TRBV7-2
TGTGCCAGCAGCTTTACATCCCAAGAGACCCAGTACTTC CASSFTSQETQYF - TRBJ2-5 TRBV7-9
TGTGCCAGCAGTGAAGCGCCACAGGGGGATGAAAAACTGTTTTTT CASSEAPQGDEKLFF TRBD1 TRBJ1-4 TRBV2
TGTGCCAGCAGCTCCCCCATGGGGAGCTCCTACAATGAGCAGTTCTTC CASSSPMGSSYNEQFF - TRBJ2-1 TRBV5-4
TGTGCCAGCAGCCCCTCAGGAGGGGAGTGGGAGCAGTACTTC CASSPSGGEWEQYF - TRBJ2-7 TRBV7-9
TGTGCCTGGTCTGGCGGCAGCTCCTACGAGCAGTACTTC CAWSGGSSYEQYF - TRBJ2-7 TRBV30
TGTGCCGCAGCGGGACTAGCGGGGAACTCCTACGAGCAGTACTTC CAAAGLAGNSYEQYF TRBD2 TRBJ2-7 TRBV7-2
TGTGCCAGCAGCTTGGATCCTTACACTGAAGCTTTCTTT CASSLDPYTEAFF - TRBJ1-1 TRBV5-8
TGTGCCAGCAGTGCTACAGGGGCACCCACCGGGGAGCTGTTTTTT CASSATGAPTGELFF TRBD1 TRBJ2-2 TRBV2
TGCGCCAGCAGCTTGCTGCAGGGGGCGCCCGGGGAGCTGTTTTTT CASSLLQGAPGELFF TRBD1 TRBJ2-2 TRBV5-1
TGTGCCAGCTCTAGACAGCCCGCTAACTATGGCTACACCTTC CASSRQPANYGYTF - TRBJ1-2 TRBV2
TGTGCTAGTGGAGCCATTGGCGAGCAGTACTTC CASGAIGEQYF - TRBJ2-7 TRBV12-5
TGTGCCTGGAGCCCCGGGACAGGAGGTCCAGATGAGCAGTTCTTC CAWSPGTGGPDEQFF TRBD1 TRBJ2-1 TRBV30
TGTGCCAGCAGCCCCCAGGGGGCGTTTGAAAAACTGTTTTTT CASSPQGAFEKLFF TRBD1 TRBJ1-4 TRBV7-8
TGCGCCAGCAGCTTGGGGCTTGGACAGGGGGTTGACAATGAGCAGTTCTTC CASSLGLGQGVDNEQFF TRBD1 TRBJ2-1 TRBV5-1
TGCAGCGTGGGACAGACAGACGACGAGCAGTACTTC CSVGQTDDEQYF TRBD1 TRBJ2-7 TRBV29-1